The 21 T cell receptor beta chains below come from one sample, sequenced in a study of persistence of HIV-infected CD4 T cells. These TCRs are of unknown antigen specificity. Stimulation used 10 ug/mL lysate from CMV-infected fibroblasts. CD40L/CD69 double-negative CD45RO-high memory CD4+ T cells were collected. This was the immunoSEQ version 4 assay in survey mode. The table came from immunoSEQ multiplex PCR; TCRdb's copy has only in-frame clones and leaves some out. In the table there are 25,000 to 35,000 clones, roughly 82% of which are singletons. The sequencing used CD4+ T cells sorted from PBMCs after roughly 18-hour stimulation, collected from a patient who received antiretroviral therapy. These receptors were collected from an adult man with HIV who was CMV-seropositive.

V gene TRBV4-3 combines with J gene TRBJ1-4; 10 bases are a match to TRBD1. The CDR3 consists of 15 residues. The V segment lost 3 bases and the J segment 8 bases; nucleotides outside the gene matches: 6. CDR1 and CDR2 (germline): LGHNA, YSLEER. In nucleotides, the CDR3 is TGCGCCAGCAGCCAGGAGGACAGGGGGGGCGAAAAACTGTTTTTT. Encoded protein: CASSQEDRGGEKLFF.

The gene calls are TRBV5-1 and TRBJ2-7; weak D call: TRBD1 (6 bases). Germline lookup yields CDR1 SGHRS and CDR2 YFSETQ. V lost 4 bases, J lost 2 bases, and 13 bases lay in between. The CDR3 spans 14 residues. Written as DNA, the CDR3 is TGCGCCAGCAGCCCCCACAGGGATACCTACGAGCAGTACTTC. Translation: CASSPHRDTYEQYF.

This clone was observed a handful of times. The chain carries TRBV7-2 and TRBJ2-3, with a weak D call TRBD2 (5 bases). V was shortened by 5 bases and J by 6 bases, with 18 bases between the two germline ends. The length of the CDR3 is 15 residues. In germline, CDR1 is SGHTA, CDR2 FQGNSA. CDR3 DNA sequence: TGTGCCAGCAGCCGTTCGTCGTCTTCGGGGGATACGCAGTATTTT. Amino acid sequence: CASSRSSSSGDTQYF.

This chain links TRBV6-5 with TRBJ1-4; weak D call: TRBD1 (6 bases). Deletions cut 6 bases from V and 0 bases from J, with 8 bases between. The germline CDR1 and CDR2 sequences are MNHEY and SVGAGI. This CDR3 comprises 14 residues. The CDR3 nucleotides are TGTGCCAGCAGAAGGGGGGCAACTAATGAAAAACTGTTTTTT. Translating gives CASRRGATNEKLFF.

V usage is TRBV21-1 and J usage is TRBJ1-5; TRBD1, as called in the table, went unchecked against the DNA. TRBV21-1 is a pseudogene segment. There are 16 residues in the CDR3. DNA of the CDR3: TGTGCCAGCAGCAACGACCCCGCAGGGAAGAATCAGCCCCAGCATTTT. Residues: CASSNDPAGKNQPQHF.

This clone was detected a few times. The chain links TRBV30 to TRBJ1-1; D ambiguous. Trimming pared 0 bases from V and 11 bases from J, leaving 28 bases between. The CDR3 is made up of 17 amino acids. Germline CDR1 and CDR2: GTSNPN and SVGIG (reference sequence). CDR3 nucleotides: TGTGCCTGGAGTGTCACATTTTCGAAGGGCCGTGGTGAGTGGGCTTTCTTT. This encodes CAWSVTFSKGRGEWAFF.

The CDR3 DNA reads TGCGCCAGCAGCTTGTTAACAGCAGGTAATAACAATGAGCAGTTCTTC. This codes for CASSLLTAGNNNEQFF. The chain has TRBV5-1 and TRBJ2-1, with D hard to call. CDR3 length: 16 amino acids. V was pared by 1 base and J by 5 bases, with 16 bases between. Germline V gene data show CDR1 as SGHRS and CDR2 as YFSETQ.

The rearrangement joins TRBV30 to TRBJ2-7, with 8 bases aligning to TRBD2. V shed 4 bases and J 2 bases; nucleotides not matched to a gene: 10. CDR1 GTSNPN and CDR2 SVGIG come from the germline V gene (reference sequence). The CDR3 has 15 amino acids. CDR3 nucleotide sequence: TGTGCCTGGACCAAAGCGGGGGTTCGCGCCTACGAGCAGTACTTC. Protein product: CAWTKAGVRAYEQYF.

The chain employs TRBV5-5 and TRBJ1-5; D may be TRBD1 (6 bases). CDR3 size: 14 residues. The V gene lost 2 bases and the J gene lost 4 bases, with 10 bases spanning the gap. CDR1 and CDR2 from the germline V gene are SGHKS and YYEKEE (reference sequence). CDR3 nucleotide sequence: TGTGCCAGCAGCTTTGGACAGTTAAATCAGCCCCAGCATTTT. Its protein is CASSFGQLNQPQHF.

The chain is built from TRBV4-1 and TRBJ2-7, with 10 positions matching TRBD1. The CDR3 extends over 15 amino acids. The V gene's germline CDR1 is MGHRA and CDR2 YSYEKL. Trimming cost V 3 bases and J 3 bases; bases outside gene matches: 5. The CDR3 is CASSHARDRGYEQYF. The CDR3 DNA reads as TGCGCCAGCAGCCACGCCCGGGACAGGGGCTACGAGCAGTACTTC.

The table lists this clone with a few counts. This chain joins TRBV6-5 and TRBJ2-5; maybe TRBD2 (7 bases). The V gene's germline CDR1 is MNHEY and CDR2 SVGAGI. The CDR3 runs to 14 residues. Deletions cut 2 bases from V and 4 bases from J, with 11 bases between. CDR3 DNA sequence: TGTGCCAGCAGTTACGACGGGGGGCCAGAGACCCAGTACTTC. Protein sequence: CASSYDGGPETQYF.

V usage is TRBV5-1 and J usage is TRBJ1-6, with 8 bases that match TRBD1. This CDR3 region has 13 residues. Germline loops: CDR1 SGHRS, CDR2 YFSETQ. The V gene end was trimmed by 10 bases and the J gene end by 5 bases; junction bases not matched to a gene: 5. In DNA, the CDR3 is TGCGCCTCCCGACAGGGGAATAATTCACCCCTCCACTTT. This sequence encodes CASRQGNNSPLHF.

The rearrangement links TRBV28 to TRBJ2-7, with 7 positions matching TRBD1. This CDR3 contains 14 residues. Germline-derived CDR1 and CDR2 are MDHEN and SYDVKM. V lost 5 bases, J lost 6 bases, and 10 bases stayed unmatched. The CDR3 coding sequence is TGTGCCAGCAGTCCGGGACAGAGGGCCTTCGAGCAGTACTTC. Its protein is CASSPGQRAFEQYF.

The chain combines TRBV20-1 with TRBJ1-1; D gene uncertain. CDR3 length equals 11 residues. CDR1 and CDR2 (germline): DFQATT, SNEGSKA (reference sequence). Trimming stripped 1 base from V and 6 bases from J, with 6 bases between. The CDR3 coding sequence is TGCAGTGCTAGAGGGGCTGCTGAAGCTTTCTTT. Translation gives CSARGAAEAFF.

The gene calls are TRBV3-1 (or the pseudogene TRBV3-2) and TRBJ2-5; unclear D gene. The V and J ends lost 4 bases and 1 base respectively, with 10 bases between them. Germline CDR1 is LGHDT and CDR2 is YNNKEL (reference sequence). The CDR3 runs to 14 residues. The CDR3 DNA reads TGTGCCAGCAGCCCCCTGGGCGTCCAAGAGACCCAGTACTTC. It codes for CASSPLGVQETQYF.

This chain links TRBV19 with TRBJ2-7; D tentatively reads TRBD1 or TRBD2 (5 bases each). Trimming cost V 6 bases and J 5 bases, with 11 bases left between them. Germline values: CDR1 LNHDA, CDR2 SQIVND (reference sequence). There are 12 residues in the CDR3. DNA for the CDR3: TGTGCCAGTAGGGGACCTAGGGACGAGCAGTACTTC. Its protein is CASRGPRDEQYF.

As DNA, the CDR3 is TGTGCCAGCAGCTCCCAGCTAGCAACTAATGAAAAACTGTTTTTT. Protein product: CASSSQLATNEKLFF. The chain combines TRBV7-6 with TRBJ1-4; D is undetermined. V was pared by 4 bases and J by 0 bases, with 9 bases between. The CDR3 spans 15 residues. Per the germline V gene, CDR1 is SGHVS and CDR2 is FNYEAQ.

The chain has TRBV5-1 and TRBJ2-1; D might be TRBD1 or TRBD2, each matching 6 bases. CDR3 length equals 13 residues. V was clipped by 3 bases and J by 5 bases, with 9 bases between them. Germline CDR1 reads SGHRS; CDR2 reads YFSETQ. The CDR3, as DNA: TGCGCCAGCAGCTGGGGGGCTAACAATGAGCAGTTCTTC. Protein sequence: CASSWGANNEQFF.

The chain uses TRBV5-4 and TRBJ2-3; 7 positions agree with TRBD2. This CDR3 has 15 residues. V lost 0 bases to trimming and J lost 3 bases; unmatched junction nucleotides: 4. CDR1 SGHNT and CDR2 YYREEE come from the germline V gene (reference sequence). The CDR3 loop reads CASSLEYGRTDTQYF. CDR3 nucleotide sequence: TGTGCCAGCAGCTTGGAATACGGGAGGACAGATACGCAGTATTTT. Variable domain in full (rest from reference TRBV5-4 and TRBJ2-3): ETGVTQSPTHLIKTRGQQVTLRCSSQSGHNTVSWYQQALGQGPQFIFQYYREEENGRGNFPPRFSGLQFPNYSSELNVNALELDDSALYLCASSLEYGRTDTQYFGPGTRLTVL.

This clone was seen a single time. The chain joins TRBV3-1 (or the pseudogene TRBV3-2) to TRBJ1-1; no clear D. Germline-derived CDR1 and CDR2 are LGHDT and YNNKEL (reference sequence). This CDR3 contains 13 residues. Between the trimmed V and J ends, which lost 0 bases and 10 bases, there was a span of 12 bases. CDR3 bases: TGTGCCAGCAGCCAAGACCCCCTCTCCCGAGCTTTCTTT. This gives the protein CASSQDPLSRAFF.

This chain uses TRBV7-8 with TRBJ1-5; unclear D gene. Germline V CDR1 and CDR2: SGHVS, FQNEAQ. V was pared by 5 bases and J by 4 bases, with 18 bases between. The CDR3 has 16 amino acids. The CDR3 reads CASSLRSSRLNQPQHF. CDR3 nucleotides: TGTGCCAGCAGCCTACGGAGCAGTCGACTTAATCAGCCCCAGCATTTT. The whole variable domain, remainder taken from reference TRBV7-8 and TRBJ1-5, is GAGVSQSPRYKVAKRGQDVALRCDPISGHVSLFWYQQALGQGPEFLTYFQNEAQLDKSGLPSDRFFAERPEGSVSTLKIQRTQQEDSAVYLCASSLRSSRLNQPQHFGDGTRLSIL.